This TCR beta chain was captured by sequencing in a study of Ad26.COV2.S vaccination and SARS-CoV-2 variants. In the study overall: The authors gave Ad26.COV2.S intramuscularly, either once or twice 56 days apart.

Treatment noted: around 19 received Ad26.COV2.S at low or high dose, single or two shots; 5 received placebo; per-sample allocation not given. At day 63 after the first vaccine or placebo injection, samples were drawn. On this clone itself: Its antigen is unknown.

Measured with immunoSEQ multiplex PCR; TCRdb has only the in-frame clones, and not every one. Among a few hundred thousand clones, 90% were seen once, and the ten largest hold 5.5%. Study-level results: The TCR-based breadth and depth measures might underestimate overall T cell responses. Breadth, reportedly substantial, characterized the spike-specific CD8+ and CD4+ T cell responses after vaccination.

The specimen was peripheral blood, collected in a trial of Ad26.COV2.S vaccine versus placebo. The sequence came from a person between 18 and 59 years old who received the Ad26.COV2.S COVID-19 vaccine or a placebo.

The CDR3 loop is CASSSRTTDRGPTDYGYTF. CDR3 in DNA: TGCGCCAGCAGCTCGCGGACCACGGACAGGGGCCCAACTGACTATGGCTACACCTTC. The V and J genes are TRBV5-1 and TRBJ1-2; 9 nucleotides match TRBD1. The CDR3 length is 19 residues. Germline V gene data show CDR1 as SGHRS and CDR2 as YFSETQ. V shed 3 bases and J 3 bases; nucleotides not matched to a gene: 18.